This T cell receptor (beta chain) appears in the sequencing data of a study of T cell clonotyping in hematopoietic cell transplantation. Study-level results: After transplant, recipient diversity fell while pathologically expanded clonotypes grew through day 180.

Germline lookup yields CDR1 MNHEY and CDR2 SVGAGI. The germline V and J ends were trimmed by 2 bases and 10 bases, with 20 bases remaining between them. This CDR3 spans 16 amino acids. Clones were sequenced by immunoSEQ multiplex PCR, and TCRdb holds only the in-frame ones, with some missing. The sample has about 15,000 clones; about 60% are singletons. A word on this clone: What it binds is not known.

The TCR originated in a human donor who either received an allogeneic hematopoietic cell transplant for a myeloid malignancy or was a related donor (not recorded which). Some clones in this sample may be carry-over from other donors' samples. The specimen sequenced was PBMCs. The chain has TRBV6-5 and TRBJ2-2; D is unclear. CDR3 protein: CASSYATPAFPSELFF. Written as DNA, the CDR3 is TGTGCCAGCAGTTACGCGACACCCGCATTCCCTTCGGAGCTGTTTTTT.